This TCR beta chain was obtained from a study of neurological immune-mediated disorders. Germline CDR1 reads SQVTM; CDR2 reads ANQGSEA. Between the trimmed V and J ends, which lost 0 bases and 9 bases, there was a span of 12 bases. The CDR3 runs 13 residues. 5'RACE with 10-nucleotide random UMIs generated the cDNA. Every sequencing run produced over 170 million TCR-beta sequences, and the sequences from any one run covered 15-18 subjects. TCRdb re-analysed the 5' RACE reads in MiXCR, keeping a single row per CDR3 protein. The sample lists about 53,000 distinct CDR3 sequences, roughly 3.2% occurring once. The table lists this clonotype with many counts. Libraries used 2 million unsorted PBMCs kept frozen in RNAlater.

The clonotype comes from a woman aged 25-40 years with multiple sclerosis. The rearrangement links TRBV29-1 to TRBJ2-1, with D perhaps matching TRBD2 (6 bases). The sample taken for sequencing was PBMCs. CDR3 DNA: TGCAGCGTTGAAGAGCAGCGGCGGGGTGAGCAGTTCTTC. Translated, it gives CSVEEQRRGEQFF.